The 19 T cell receptor beta chains below come from one sample, sequenced in a study of blood T cell repertoires in COVID-19. Clones were sequenced by immunoSEQ multiplex PCR, and TCRdb holds only the in-frame ones, with some missing. Altogether around 700,000 clones are present, 80% to 90% being singletons, with the ten largest covering about 0.24%. The sample taken for sequencing was peripheral blood. These receptors all come from a woman aged 18-29 years with acute or convalescent COVID-19.

This sequence joins TRBV19 and TRBJ1-5, with 8 bases that match TRBD1. The CDR3 is 18 amino acids. Trimming removed 5 bases from V and 0 bases from J; junction bases left unmatched: 12. Germline V gene sequence: CDR1 LNHDA, CDR2 SQIVND (reference sequence). CDR3 sequence: CASSPGRGQDLSNQPQHF. CDR3 nucleotides: TGTGCCAGTAGTCCGGGTCGGGGACAGGACCTTAGCAATCAGCCCCAGCATTTT.

V usage is TRBV5-6 and J usage is TRBJ1-2; the D is unclear. The V gene lost 2 bases and the J gene lost 7 bases, with 15 bases spanning the gap. The CDR3 has 14 amino acids. The germline V gene encodes CDR1 SGHDT and CDR2 YYEEEE. CDR3 sequence reads: CASSFGSVTSGYTF. CDR3 coding DNA: TGTGCCAGCAGCTTCGGGTCAGTAACGTCTGGCTACACCTTC.

This CDR3 is CASSFGQGNGYTF. The CDR3 coding sequence is TGTGCCAGCAGTTTTGGACAGGGGAATGGCTACACCTTC. This chain joins TRBV28 and TRBJ1-2, with 9 bases fitting TRBD1. CDR3 size: 13 residues. Trimming took 3 bases from V and 6 from J; bases not matched to a gene: 2. Looked up from germline, CDR1 is MDHEN and CDR2 is SYDVKM.

This clone has just a few counts. CDR3 sequence (DNA): TGTGCCATCAGCCAGACAGAGAATAATCAGCCCCAGCATTTT. Amino acid sequence: CAISQTENNQPQHF. This rearrangement joins TRBV10-3 to TRBJ1-5, with D possibly matching TRBD1 (5 bases). This CDR3 region has 14 residues. Germline-derived CDR1 and CDR2 are ENHRY and SYGVKD. V was trimmed by 6 bases and J by 4 bases, leaving 13 bases between them.

The chain carries TRBV18 and TRBJ1-5, with D hard to call. This CDR3 is 13 amino acids long. V was cut by 4 bases and J by 2 bases, with 6 bases left in between. The germline V gene has CDR1 KGHSH and CDR2 LQKENI. DNA for the CDR3: TGTGCCAGCTCACAGGCGGGCAATCAGCCCCAGCATTTT. This sequence encodes CASSQAGNQPQHF.

This clone was seen once. V is TRBV18 and J is TRBJ1-1, with 7 nucleotides matching TRBD1. The V segment lost 4 bases and the J segment 0 bases; nucleotides outside the gene matches: 5. Germline CDR1 is KGHSH and CDR2 is LQKENI. CDR3 length equals 15 residues. CDR3 DNA sequence: TGTGCCAGCTCACTCCTGGACAGGTTGAACACTGAAGCTTTCTTT. This encodes CASSLLDRLNTEAFF.

This chain connects TRBV5-1 to TRBJ1-6, with 8 bases lining up with TRBD1. Germline V gene lookup returns CDR1 SGHRS and CDR2 YFSETQ. This CDR3 contains 15 residues. J was trimmed by 10 bases and V by 4 bases; bases with no gene match: 10. CDR3 amino acids: CASSPWTGMYSPLHF. The CDR3 nucleotides are TGCGCCAGCAGCCCCTGGACAGGGATGTACTCACCCCTCCACTTT.

This clone showed up just once. The chain is built from TRBV2 and TRBJ2-4, with D possibly TRBD2 on 6 matching bases. The germline CDR1 and CDR2 sequences are SNHLY and FYNNEI. Trimming left V 6 bases short and J 2 bases short, with 8 bases between. The CDR3 loop spans 13 amino acids. The CDR3 protein is CASRAGPKNIQYF. DNA for the CDR3: TGTGCCAGCAGGGCGGGACCCAAAAACATTCAGTACTTC. Full variable domain (rest looked up from reference TRBV2 and TRBJ2-4): EPEVTQTPSHQVTQMGQEVILRCVPISNHLYFYWYRQILGQKVEFLVSFYNNEISEKSEIFDDQFSVERPDGSNFTLKIRSTKLEDSAMYFCASRAGPKNIQYFGAGTRLSVL.

The rearrangement joins TRBV4-1 to TRBJ1-1, with D maybe TRBD1 (5 bases). The V end lost 6 bases, the J end lost 0 bases, and 14 bases lay between the germline ends. Germline V gene data show CDR1 as MGHRA and CDR2 as YSYEKL. The CDR3 is 15 residues long. Written as DNA, the CDR3 is TGCGCCAGCAGTCGACAGAGTTTAATGAACACTGAAGCTTTCTTT. Amino acids: CASSRQSLMNTEAFF.

The chain is built from TRBV10-2 and TRBJ1-2; 8 nucleotides match TRBD1. This CDR3 contains 13 residues. Trimming removed 3 bases from V and 6 bases from J; junction bases left unmatched: 3. CDR1 and CDR2 (germline): WSHSY, SAAADI. Here the CDR3 DNA reads TGCGCCAGCAGTGAAGGACAGGGCGATGGCTACACCTTC. This codes for CASSEGQGDGYTF.

The CDR3 reads CASSQDKDWSTDTQYF. CDR3 nucleotides: TGTGCCAGCAGCCAAGATAAGGACTGGAGCACAGATACGCAGTATTTT. The chain is built from TRBV3-1 (or the pseudogene TRBV3-2) and TRBJ2-3; D might be TRBD2 (5 bases). The germline V and J ends were trimmed by 0 bases and 0 bases, with 10 bases remaining between them. Germline CDR1 is LGHDT and CDR2 is YNNKEL (reference sequence). This CDR3 comprises 16 residues.

The V and J genes are TRBV24-1 and TRBJ1-2, with D perhaps TRBD1 (6 bases). Deletions cut 3 bases from V and 8 bases from J, with 18 bases between. The germline gives CDR1 KGHDR, CDR2 SFDVKD. The CDR3 runs to 15 residues. Here the CDR3 reads CATSDPGTPYAGYTF. The CDR3 nucleotides read TGTGCCACCAGTGATCCTGGGACACCCTACGCGGGCTACACCTTC.

This rearrangement joins TRBV6-5 to TRBJ1-2, with 8 bases that match TRBD1. Germline-derived CDR1 and CDR2 are MNHEY and SVGAGI. The V gene end was trimmed by 5 bases and the J gene end by 5 bases; junction bases not matched to a gene: 4. This CDR3 has 13 residues. The CDR3 reads CASSLTGEYGYTF. For the CDR3, the DNA is TGTGCCAGCAGTCTGACAGGGGAGTATGGCTACACCTTC.

The rearrangement links TRBV24-1 to TRBJ1-2; D ambiguous. V was cut by 3 bases and J by 2 bases, with 12 bases left in between. Germline values: CDR1 KGHDR, CDR2 SFDVKD. The CDR3 is made up of 15 amino acids. CDR3 bases: TGTGCCACCAGTGATACACCATCCCTCAACTATGGCTACACCTTC. Translation: CATSDTPSLNYGYTF.

The chain is built from TRBV5-6 and TRBJ1-2; 7 nucleotides match TRBD1. CDR1 is SGHDT, CDR2 YYEEEE, per germline. V dropped 4 bases and J dropped 4; count of bases not matched to a gene: 10. The CDR3 is 15 residues long. The CDR3 sequence is CASSQDVRGAYGYTF. The CDR3 DNA sequence: TGTGCCAGCAGCCAAGACGTCAGGGGGGCCTATGGCTACACCTTC. Supplemented by reference TRBV5-6 and TRBJ1-2, the full variable domain reads DAGVTQSPTHLIKTRGQQVTLRCSPKSGHDTVSWYQQALGQGPQFIFQYYEEEERQRGNFPDRFSGHQFPNYSSELNVNALLLGDSALYLCASSQDVRGAYGYTFGSGTRLTVV.

This clone was found once. The V and J genes are TRBV7-9 and TRBJ2-7; 9 positions match TRBD1. There are 16 residues in the CDR3. Germline V gene lookup returns CDR1 SEHNR and CDR2 FQNEAQ (reference sequence). The trim removed 4 bases at V and 6 bases at J, leaving 13 bases unmatched. The CDR3 nucleotides read TGTGCCAGCAGCTATAGCACAGGGGGCTGGCCCCTCGAGCAGTACTTC. Translation gives CASSYSTGGWPLEQYF.

This rearrangement joins TRBV19 to TRBJ1-2; the match to TRBD1 covers 8 bases. With V trimmed by 7 bases and J by 1 base, 8 bases remained unmatched. Per germline, CDR1 LNHDA and CDR2 SQIVND (reference sequence). The length of the CDR3 is 15 residues. The CDR3 here is CASNPGTGFNYGYTF. CDR3 in DNA: TGTGCCAGTAATCCCGGGACAGGTTTTAACTATGGCTACACCTTC.

About this clone: Different DNA sequences within this sample yield the same CDR3. The chain has TRBV6-4 and TRBJ2-1; tentatively, D is TRBD1 (6 bases). Germline values: CDR1 MRHNA, CDR2 SNTAGT. Trimming left V 2 bases short and J 5 bases short, with 7 bases between. The CDR3 is 13 residues long. This chain's CDR3 is CASSDRDNNEQFF. The CDR3, as DNA: TGTGCCAGCAGTGACCGGGACAACAATGAGCAGTTCTTC.

This chain connects TRBV6-6 to TRBJ1-1, with D unclear. The CDR3 runs 12 residues. The ends were cut back, 2 bases at V and 8 bases at J, with 9 bases in the middle. Per germline, CDR1 MNHNY and CDR2 SVGAGI (reference sequence). CDR3 nucleotide sequence: TGTGCCAGCAGTTACATGGCAGCGGAAGCTTTCTTT. Protein: CASSYMAAEAFF.